One and the same sample provided the 18 T cell receptor beta chains below, sequenced in a study of identical twins. TCRdb redid the calling of the 5' RACE reads with MiXCR, one entry per CDR3 protein. The table lists more than 600,000 distinct CDR3 sequences, approximately 18% of them singletons. These data were likewise used in another study, on T cells expressing NK-cell markers.

Input material: PBMCs. All receptors derive from a woman aged 18-35 years in good health.

Only a few counts were recorded for this clonotype. The chain joins TRBV12-5 to TRBJ2-1; D is possibly TRBD1 (6 bases). The CDR3 is 18 amino acids. V dropped 4 bases and J dropped 5 bases, with 24 bases sitting between them. Germline assignment: CDR1 LGHNT and CDR2 FRNRAP. The CDR3 DNA follows: TGTGCTAGTGGTTCCCCAGGGGAGAGTATGAAAAGGGACAATGAGCAGTTCTTC. Its translation is CASGSPGESMKRDNEQFF.

The chain is built from TRBV20-1 and TRBJ1-1; a weak D match, TRBD1 (5 bases). CDR1 and CDR2 (germline): DFQATT, SNEGSKA (reference sequence). The CDR3 extends over 14 amino acids. The germline V and J ends were trimmed by 0 bases and 5 bases, with 13 bases remaining between them. CDR3 residues: CSARDQGVGTEAFF. The CDR3 nucleotides are TGCAGTGCTAGAGATCAAGGGGTGGGGACTGAAGCTTTCTTT.

This clonotype was counted ten times or more. J is TRBJ2-2 and V is TRBV5-1; D not resolved. The ends were cut back, 5 bases at V and 0 bases at J, with 8 bases in the middle. Germline V CDR1 and CDR2: SGHRS, YFSETQ. The CDR3 is 14 residues long. In DNA form, the CDR3 reads TGCGCCAGCAGACGTGCCGCGAACACCGGGGAGCTGTTTTTT. Translated: CASRRAANTGELFF.

The chain links TRBV7-9 to TRBJ2-7; D unclear. The CDR3 loop spans 11 amino acids. Germline V gives CDR1 SEHNR, CDR2 FQNEAQ (reference sequence). The V gene lost 5 bases and the J gene lost 5 bases, with 7 bases spanning the gap. The CDR3 nucleotides read TGTGCCAGCAGCGCCGATGACGAGCAGTACTTC. This gives the protein CASSADDEQYF.

The chain recombines TRBV5-1 with TRBJ1-1; D call uncertain. Germline CDR1 reads SGHRS; CDR2 reads YFSETQ. Trimming cost V 2 bases and J 7 bases, with 9 bases left between them. CDR3 length: 12 amino acids. This CDR3 is CASSLSVGEAFF. For the CDR3, the DNA is TGCGCCAGCAGCTTATCAGTTGGTGAAGCTTTCTTT.

The table lists this clonotype with many counts. This chain joins TRBV20-1 and TRBJ1-5; tentative D call: TRBD1 (5 bases). The CDR3 totals 13 residues. Trimming took off 4 bases at V and 6 bases at J, with 13 bases between the two ends. CDR1 and CDR2 from the germline V gene are DFQATT and SNEGSKA (reference sequence). DNA of the CDR3: TGCAGTGCTACCGACCAGGGAGGTCAGCCCCAGCATTTT. This codes for CSATDQGGQPQHF.

V and J are TRBV20-1 and TRBJ2-3; TRBD1 aligns across 8 bases. Trimming cost V 8 bases and J 0 bases; bases outside gene matches: 10. Germline V gene data show CDR1 as DFQATT and CDR2 as SNEGSKA (reference sequence). The CDR3 consists of 15 residues. The CDR3 is CSTNQGASSTDTQYF. CDR3 bases: TGCAGTACGAACCAGGGGGCCTCTAGCACAGATACGCAGTATTTT.

The V gene is TRBV3-1, the J gene TRBJ1-1; D is uncertain. V was trimmed by 5 bases and J by 4 bases, leaving 11 bases between them. CDR1 and CDR2 from the germline V gene are LGHDT and YNNKEL (reference sequence). The CDR3 runs to 13 residues. The CDR3 DNA reads TGTGCCAGCAGCTCCTGGAGAGTCACTGAAGCTTTCTTT. Its translation is CASSSWRVTEAFF.

This clonotype turned up a few times. The chain combines TRBV7-3 with TRBJ1-1; no clear D. The V gene's germline CDR1 is SGHTA and CDR2 FQGTGA. This CDR3 has 15 residues. The V gene lost 3 bases and the J gene lost 1 base, with 12 bases spanning the gap. CDR3 nucleotide sequence: TGTGCCAGCAGCTTCCTGGGCCTTGCGAACACTGAAGCTTTCTTT. Its translation: CASSFLGLANTEAFF.

J is TRBJ2-1 and V is TRBV7-9; TRBD2 agrees at 8 bases. The CDR3 sequence is 13 residues long. The junction had 5 bases not matched to a gene; V was cut back by 8 bases and J by 5 bases. The V gene's germline CDR1 is SEHNR and CDR2 FQNEAQ (reference sequence). The CDR3 loop reads CASFTGGHNEQFF. CDR3 DNA: TGTGCCAGCTTCACGGGGGGGCACAATGAGCAGTTCTTC.

The gene calls are TRBV5-1 and TRBJ2-5; D is possibly TRBD2 (6 bases). V lost 7 bases to trimming and J lost 1 base, with 14 bases between them. The germline gives CDR1 SGHRS, CDR2 YFSETQ. The CDR3 consists of 14 residues. CDR3 nucleotide sequence: TGCGCCAGCCGGCCGGGGAGGTCCCAAGAGACCCAGTACTTC. Translation gives CASRPGRSQETQYF.

In its sample, this clonotype was seen a few times. The chain joins TRBV12-3 or TRBV12-4 to TRBJ1-3; D may be TRBD1 (5 bases). V lost 5 bases and J 0 bases, leaving 14 bases between the germline ends. CDR3 length: 16 amino acids. The CDR3 DNA sequence: TGTGCCAGCAGTAAAAGGGGTCAGATCTCTGGAAACACCATATATTTT. This codes for CASSKRGQISGNTIYF.

The count of this clonotype is one. The V gene is TRBV29-1, the J gene TRBJ2-1, with 14 positions matching TRBD2. Germline CDR1 is SQVTM and CDR2 is ANQGSEA. CDR3 length: 15 amino acids. After removal of 6 bases from V and 8 bases from J, the junction contained 9 bases not matched to a gene. CDR3 nucleotides: TGCAGCGTCACACCGGGACTAGCGGGAGTGGATGAGCAGTTCTTC. This codes for CSVTPGLAGVDEQFF.

The table lists this clonotype with many counts. This chain uses TRBV12-3 or TRBV12-4 with TRBJ2-2; the D gene is possibly TRBD1 (6 bases). The V end was cut by 6 bases, the J end by 2 bases, with 13 bases between. CDR3 length: 15 residues. The DNA for the CDR3 is TGTGCCAGCAGCCCGACCGGGACAAACACCGGGGAGCTGTTTTTT. Amino acids: CASSPTGTNTGELFF.

DNA for the CDR3: TGTGCCAGCAGCGTGGCCGGGACTAGCGGGAGCTACGAGCAGTACTTC. This translates into CASSVAGTSGSYEQYF. The rearrangement links TRBV7-2 to TRBJ2-7; 14 positions agree with TRBD2. This CDR3 spans 16 amino acids. Per the germline V gene, CDR1 is SGHTA and CDR2 is FQGNSA. V dropped 5 bases and J dropped 3; count of bases not matched to a gene: 6.

There are many counts of this clonotype. The J gene is TRBJ2-7, the V gene TRBV12-3 or TRBV12-4; D remains unclear. The CDR3 runs to 12 residues. Trimming removed 5 bases at V and 0 bases at J, with 5 bases between. The CDR3 spells CASSPFSYEQYF. The CDR3 region has the DNA TGTGCCAGCAGTCCGTTCTCCTACGAGCAGTACTTC.

Of note for this clonotype: With a much larger clone just one base away, this may be a read error. This chain uses TRBV12-3 or TRBV12-4 with TRBJ2-7; 8 bases map to TRBD2. After removal of 7 bases from V and 3 bases from J, the junction contained 8 bases not matched to a gene. The CDR3 consists of 14 residues. For the CDR3, the DNA is TGTGCCAGCACCGTTAGCGGGGCTAGCTACGAGCAGTACTTC. Protein: CASTVSGASYEQYF.

This clonotype was seen many times. The chain recombines TRBV7-9 with TRBJ2-3; 11 positions match TRBD2. J gave up 6 bases and V 5 bases, and 4 bases lay outside the gene matches. CDR3 length: 14 residues. The germline V gene encodes CDR1 SEHNR and CDR2 FQNEAQ (reference sequence). CDR3 DNA sequence: TGTGCCAGCAGCCCAGGGACTAGCGGCGATACGCAGTATTTT. Protein product: CASSPGTSGDTQYF.